The rows below give T cell receptor beta chains drawn from one sample of a study of blood T cell repertoires in COVID-19. Assay: immunoSEQ multiplex PCR; the TCRdb copy retains only in-frame clones and omits some. Here the sample spans approximately 130,000 clones, 75% to 90% being singletons. What was sequenced was PBMCs or T cells enriched from blood (not recorded which). The receptors stem from a man aged 25 to 40 who had recovered from COVID-19. CDR3s include the opening cysteine and the closing phenylalanine or tryptophan. The D gene is left open where the match is weak. Some rows have no size entry. The others give once, few or many, or a class for an expanded clone.

14 | TRBJ1-1 | . | TRBV25-1 | . | TGTGCCAGCAGAGCGGACAGCCTGAACACTGAAGCTTTCTTT | CASRADSLNTEAFF
14 | TRBJ1-5 | . | TRBV5-6 | . | TGTGCCAGCAGCCTCTGGACAGTCCGGCAGCCCCAGCATTTT | CASSLWTVRQPQHF
14 | TRBJ1-1 | . | TRBV7-3 | . | TGTGCCAGCAGCTTAGGAGGAGTGAACACTGAAGCTTTCTTT | CASSLGGVNTEAFF
16 | TRBJ1-2 | TRBD1 | TRBV7-2 | once | TGTGCCAGCAGCCCAGTAGGGACAGGGGGTCGGTATGGCTACACCTTC | CASSPVGTGGRYGYTF
15 | TRBJ2-5 | TRBD2 | TRBV11-2 | . | TGTGCCAGCAGCCGCGGCTCATGGGAGGGGGAGACCCAGTACTTC | CASSRGSWEGETQYF
14 | TRBJ1-4 | . | TRBV29-1 | . | TGCAGCGTTGATACAGGGAACTATAATGAAAAACTGTTTTTT | CSVDTGNYNEKLFF
15 | TRBJ1-5 | TRBD1 | TRBV5-6 | . | TGTGCCAGCAGCTTCGGACAGGGGGCATATCAGCCCCAGCATTTT | CASSFGQGAYQPQHF
16 | TRBJ1-6 | . | TRBV28 | once | TGTGCCAGCAGCTCGTCAGGGGCCAGGGTATACTCACCCCTCCACTTT | CASSSSGARVYSPLHF
17 | TRBJ2-7 | . | TRBV7-9 | many | TGTGCCAGCAGCTCTACGATCCGGGACTCCCACTCCTACGAGCAGTACTTC | CASSSTIRDSHSYEQYF
14 | TRBJ1-4 | . | TRBV5-5 | . | TGTGCCAGCAGCCCATCGGGGGAGAGAGAAAAACTGTTTTTT | CASSPSGEREKLFF